These T cell receptor beta chains were read from a single sample in a study of cytomegalovirus exposure and HLA in healthy donors. Sequenced by immunoSEQ multiplex PCR; TCRdb stores in-frame clones only, minus some. Of 190,000 or so clones in the sample, over 80% are singletons; the top ten hold roughly 1.6%. The material sequenced was PBMCs. The source of these receptors is a man in his fifties or sixties in good health and CMV-seronegative. Both conserved end residues are part of each CDR3. The D gene is left open where the match is weak. A row's size may be missing; if present it is once, few, many or a size class.

V gene: TRBV4-3; J gene: TRBJ1-2; D gene: TRBD1; clone size: NA; CDR3 protein: CASSQGGQGAFGYTF; CDR3 DNA: TGCGCCAGCAGCCAAGGAGGACAGGGGGCCTTTGGCTACACCTTC
V gene: TRBV7-9; J gene: TRBJ2-3; D gene: TRBD2; clone size: NA; CDR3 protein: CASSAQRGGGTDTQYF; CDR3 DNA: TGTGCCAGCAGCGCCCAGCGGGGGGGCGGCACAGATACGCAGTATTTT
V gene: TRBV7-2; J gene: TRBJ2-5; D gene: NA; clone size: NA; CDR3 protein: CASTLDWGVGETQYF; CDR3 DNA: TGTGCCAGCACCTTGGATTGGGGGGTCGGGGAGACCCAGTACTTC
V gene: TRBV5-1; J gene: TRBJ1-3; D gene: NA; clone size: NA; CDR3 protein: CASSLTPDTIYF; CDR3 DNA: TGCGCCAGCAGCTTGACACCAGACACCATATATTTT
V gene: TRBV2; J gene: TRBJ1-5; D gene: TRBD1; clone size: NA; CDR3 protein: CASSAGTGPGNQPQHF; CDR3 DNA: TGTGCCAGCAGTGCCGGGACAGGGCCGGGCAATCAGCCCCAGCATTTT
V gene: TRBV19; J gene: TRBJ1-1; D gene: NA; clone size: few; CDR3 protein: CASRKRTEMNTEAFF; CDR3 DNA: TGTGCCAGTAGAAAGAGGACAGAAATGAACACTGAAGCTTTCTTT
V gene: TRBV9; J gene: TRBJ2-5; D gene: NA; clone size: NA; CDR3 protein: CASSPQGWDAETQYF; CDR3 DNA: TGTGCCAGCAGCCCCCAGGGGTGGGATGCAGAGACCCAGTACTTC
V gene: TRBV6-6; J gene: TRBJ2-1; D gene: TRBD2; clone size: NA; CDR3 protein: CASSYGELAAYNEQFF; CDR3 DNA: TGTGCCAGCAGTTACGGCGAGCTAGCGGCCTACAATGAGCAGTTCTTC
V gene: TRBV6-6; J gene: TRBJ1-1; D gene: NA; clone size: NA; CDR3 protein: CASSPYGRTEAFF; CDR3 DNA: TGTGCCAGCAGCCCTTACGGGAGGACTGAAGCTTTCTTT
V gene: TRBV7-2; J gene: TRBJ2-2; D gene: TRBD1; clone size: NA; CDR3 protein: CASSAYRGDTGELFF; CDR3 DNA: TGTGCCAGCAGCGCCTACAGGGGAGACACCGGGGAGCTGTTTTTT
V gene: TRBV4-3; J gene: TRBJ2-7; D gene: TRBD2; clone size: NA; CDR3 protein: CASSQGLAGTYEQYF; CDR3 DNA: TGCGCCAGCAGCCAAGGACTAGCGGGAACCTACGAGCAGTACTTC
V gene: TRBV9; J gene: TRBJ1-6; D gene: NA; clone size: few; CDR3 protein: CASSLTQNNSPLHF; CDR3 DNA: TGTGCCAGCAGCCTGACACAGAATAATTCACCCCTCCACTTT
V gene: TRBV5-1; J gene: TRBJ2-1; D gene: TRBD2; clone size: NA; CDR3 protein: CASRAGSAYNEQFF; CDR3 DNA: TGCGCCAGCAGAGCGGGAAGTGCCTACAATGAGCAGTTCTTC
V gene: TRBV7-9; J gene: TRBJ1-1; D gene: NA; clone size: NA; CDR3 protein: CASSLAGNTEAFF; CDR3 DNA: TGTGCCAGCAGCTTAGCCGGGAACACTGAAGCTTTCTTT
V gene: TRBV9; J gene: TRBJ1-3; D gene: NA; clone size: NA; CDR3 protein: CASSEVGAGNTIYF; CDR3 DNA: TGTGCCAGCAGCGAGGTAGGGGCTGGAAACACCATATATTTT
V gene: TRBV5-6; J gene: TRBJ1-1; D gene: TRBD1; clone size: NA; CDR3 protein: CASSPPGQGGAKAFF; CDR3 DNA: TGTGCCAGCAGCCCACCTGGACAGGGGGGAGCTAAAGCTTTCTTT
V gene: TRBV19; J gene: TRBJ1-1; D gene: NA; clone size: NA; CDR3 protein: CASSIDLGRRNTEAFF; CDR3 DNA: TGTGCCAGTAGTATAGATCTGGGGCGGAGGAACACTGAAGCTTTCTTT
V gene: TRBV6-1; J gene: TRBJ1-4; D gene: NA; clone size: NA; CDR3 protein: CASSEISTGGKLFF; CDR3 DNA: TGTGCCAGCAGTGAAATATCAACAGGCGGAAAACTGTTTTTT
V gene: TRBV7-5; J gene: TRBJ2-2; D gene: NA; clone size: once; CDR3 protein: CARSFAGWGAGELFF; CDR3 DNA: TGTGCCAGAAGCTTCGCGGGTTGGGGGGCCGGGGAGCTGTTTTTT
V gene: TRBV6-4; J gene: TRBJ2-3; D gene: NA; clone size: NA; CDR3 protein: CASRQTVTDTQYF; CDR3 DNA: TGTGCCAGCAGACAGACAGTCACAGATACGCAGTATTTT
V gene: TRBV27; J gene: TRBJ1-2; D gene: NA; clone size: NA; CDR3 protein: CASLPVFF; CDR3 DNA: TGTGCCAGCCTTCCCGTCTTCTTC
V gene: TRBV7-9; J gene: TRBJ1-1; D gene: NA; clone size: NA; CDR3 protein: CASSLATAEAFF; CDR3 DNA: TGTGCCAGCAGCTTAGCAACAGCAGAAGCTTTCTTT
V gene: TRBV5-5; J gene: TRBJ2-1; D gene: TRBD2; clone size: NA; CDR3 protein: CASISGRDAFYNEQFF; CDR3 DNA: TGTGCCAGCATCAGCGGGAGAGACGCTTTCTACAATGAGCAGTTCTTC